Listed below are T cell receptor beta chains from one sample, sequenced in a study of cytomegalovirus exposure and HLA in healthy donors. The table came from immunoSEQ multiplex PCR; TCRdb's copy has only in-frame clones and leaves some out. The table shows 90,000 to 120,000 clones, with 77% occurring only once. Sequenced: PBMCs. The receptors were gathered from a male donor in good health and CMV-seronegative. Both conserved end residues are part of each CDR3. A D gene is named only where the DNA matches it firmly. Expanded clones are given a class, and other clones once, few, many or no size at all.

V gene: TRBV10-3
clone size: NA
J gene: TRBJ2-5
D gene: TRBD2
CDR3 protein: CAISEWASGEQETQYF
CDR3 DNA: TGTGCCATCAGTGAGTGGGCTAGCGGAGAACAAGAGACCCAGTACTTC

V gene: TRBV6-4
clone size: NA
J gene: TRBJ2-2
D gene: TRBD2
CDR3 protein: CASSDSLAGAGELFF
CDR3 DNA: TGTGCCAGCAGTGACTCACTAGCGGGAGCCGGGGAGCTGTTTTTT

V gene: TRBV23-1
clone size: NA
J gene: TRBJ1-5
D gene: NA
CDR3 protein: CASSQSVRGKGVVNQPQHF
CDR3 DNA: TGCGCCAGCAGTCAATCAGTAAGGGGTAAAGGGGTCGTCAATCAGCCCCAGCATTTT

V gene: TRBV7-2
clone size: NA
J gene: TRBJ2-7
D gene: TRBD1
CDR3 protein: CASSLRTGNVYEQYF
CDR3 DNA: TGTGCCAGCAGCTTAAGGACAGGAAACGTCTACGAGCAGTACTTC

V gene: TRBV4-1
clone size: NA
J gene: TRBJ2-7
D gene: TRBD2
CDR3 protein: CASSQDPSGTYEQYF
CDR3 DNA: TGCGCCAGCAGCCAAGATCCTAGCGGGACTTACGAGCAGTACTTC

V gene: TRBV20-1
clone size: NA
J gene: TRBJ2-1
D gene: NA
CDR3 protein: CSATPRFEQFF
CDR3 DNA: TGCAGTGCCACCCCTCGGTTTGAGCAGTTCTTC

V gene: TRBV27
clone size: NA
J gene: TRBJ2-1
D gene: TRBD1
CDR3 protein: CASRAEGTGVNEQFF
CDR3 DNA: TGTGCCAGCAGAGCTGAGGGGACAGGGGTCAATGAGCAGTTCTTC

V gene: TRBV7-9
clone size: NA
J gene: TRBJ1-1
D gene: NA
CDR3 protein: CASSPGVRNTEAFF
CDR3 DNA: TGTGCCAGCTCGCCAGGGGTTAGGAACACTGAAGCTTTCTTT

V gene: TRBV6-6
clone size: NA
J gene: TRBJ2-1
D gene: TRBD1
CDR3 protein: CASSSDRLNNEQFF
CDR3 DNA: TGTGCCAGCAGTTCGGACAGGCTGAATAATGAGCAGTTCTTC

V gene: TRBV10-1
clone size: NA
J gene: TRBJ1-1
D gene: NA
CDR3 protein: CASSEGYTEAFF
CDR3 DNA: TGCGCCAGCAGTGAGGGCTACACTGAAGCTTTCTTT

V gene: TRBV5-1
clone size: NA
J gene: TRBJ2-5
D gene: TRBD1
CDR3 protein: CASSFGQDRVGQYF
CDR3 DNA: TGCGCCAGCAGCTTCGGTCAGGACAGGGTGGGCCAGTACTTC

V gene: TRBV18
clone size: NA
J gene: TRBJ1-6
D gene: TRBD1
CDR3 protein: CASSLYTGQGNSPLHF
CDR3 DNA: TGTGCCAGCTCACTGTACACGGGACAGGGAAATTCACCCCTCCACTTT

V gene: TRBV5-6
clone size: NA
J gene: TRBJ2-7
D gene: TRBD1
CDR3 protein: CASSSGTGAYEQYF
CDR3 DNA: TGTGCCAGCAGCTCGGGGACAGGAGCGTACGAGCAGTACTTC

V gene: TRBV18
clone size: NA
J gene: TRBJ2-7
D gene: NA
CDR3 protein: CASSPPSGLSYEQYF
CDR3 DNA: TGTGCCAGCTCACCACCGTCAGGGTTGTCCTACGAGCAGTACTTC

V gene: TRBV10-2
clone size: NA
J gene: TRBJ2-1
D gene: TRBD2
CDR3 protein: CASSESGTRPHNEQFF
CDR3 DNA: TGCGCCAGCAGTGAGTCGGGGACTAGACCCCACAATGAGCAGTTCTTC

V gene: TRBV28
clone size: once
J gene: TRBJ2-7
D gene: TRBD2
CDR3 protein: CASSSSGGRSSYEQYF
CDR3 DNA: TGTGCCAGCAGTTCGTCGGGGGGAAGAAGCTCCTACGAGCAGTACTTC

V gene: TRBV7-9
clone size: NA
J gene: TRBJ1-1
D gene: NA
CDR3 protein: CASSLTDSDTEAFF
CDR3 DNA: TGTGCCAGCAGCTTGACGGACAGCGACACTGAAGCTTTCTTT

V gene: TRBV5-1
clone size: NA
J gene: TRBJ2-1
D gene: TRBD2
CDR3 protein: CASSLASGSFEQFF
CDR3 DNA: TGCGCCAGCAGCTTGGCTAGCGGGAGCTTTGAGCAGTTCTTC

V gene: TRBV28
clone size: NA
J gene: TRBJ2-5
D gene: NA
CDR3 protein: CASSDQAKLGTQYF
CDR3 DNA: TGTGCCAGCAGTGATCAGGCCAAACTTGGGACCCAGTACTTC

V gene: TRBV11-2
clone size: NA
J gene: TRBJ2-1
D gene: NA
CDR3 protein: CASSLDSVDNEQFF
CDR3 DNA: TGTGCCAGCAGCTTAGACTCCGTTGACAATGAGCAGTTCTTC

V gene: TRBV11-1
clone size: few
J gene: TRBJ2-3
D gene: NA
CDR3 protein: CASSLEGAAVDTQYF
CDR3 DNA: TGTGCCAGCAGCTTAGAGGGAGCAGCGGTTGATACGCAGTATTTT

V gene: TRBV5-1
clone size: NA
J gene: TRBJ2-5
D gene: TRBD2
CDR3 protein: CASSLGTSSETQYF
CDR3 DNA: TGCGCCAGCAGCTTAGGGACTAGCAGCGAGACCCAGTACTTC

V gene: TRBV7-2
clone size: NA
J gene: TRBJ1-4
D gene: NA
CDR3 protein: CASSFGLENEKLFF
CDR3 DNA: TGTGCCAGCAGCTTCGGACTGGAGAATGAAAAACTGTTTTTT

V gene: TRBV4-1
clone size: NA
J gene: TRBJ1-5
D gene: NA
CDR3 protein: CASSQEPLGGTGNQPQHF
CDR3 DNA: TGCGCCAGCAGCCAAGAACCCCTTGGAGGGACGGGCAATCAGCCCCAGCATTTT

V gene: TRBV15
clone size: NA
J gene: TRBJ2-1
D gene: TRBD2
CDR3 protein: CATSRDGREADEQFF
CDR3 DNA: TGTGCCACCAGCAGAGATGGGAGGGAGGCGGATGAGCAGTTCTTC

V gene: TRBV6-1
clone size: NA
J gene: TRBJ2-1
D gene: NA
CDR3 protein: CASALSGLEDEQFF
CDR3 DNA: TGTGCCAGTGCTCTTAGCGGCCTAGAGGATGAGCAGTTCTTC

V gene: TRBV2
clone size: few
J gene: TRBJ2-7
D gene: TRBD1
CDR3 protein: CASRKTGTGGREQYF
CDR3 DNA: TGTGCCAGCAGGAAGACCGGGACAGGGGGGAGGGAGCAGTACTTC

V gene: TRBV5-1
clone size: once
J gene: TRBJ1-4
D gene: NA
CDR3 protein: CASSFYATNEKLFF
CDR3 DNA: TGCGCCAGCAGCTTTTATGCAACTAATGAAAAACTGTTTTTT

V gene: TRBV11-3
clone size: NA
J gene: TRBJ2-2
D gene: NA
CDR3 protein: CASSLDSVGALNTGELFF
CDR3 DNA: TGTGCCAGCAGCTTAGATTCCGTTGGGGCCTTGAACACCGGGGAGCTGTTTTTT

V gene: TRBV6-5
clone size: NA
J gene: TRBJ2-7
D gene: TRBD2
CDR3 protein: CASSYGTSGRLREQYF
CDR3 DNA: TGTGCCAGCAGTTACGGGACTAGCGGGAGGTTGCGAGAGCAGTACTTC

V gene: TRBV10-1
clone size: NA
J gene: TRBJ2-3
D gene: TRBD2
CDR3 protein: CASSKSGILDTQYF
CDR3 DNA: TGCGCCAGCAGTAAAAGCGGGATTTTAGATACGCAGTATTTT

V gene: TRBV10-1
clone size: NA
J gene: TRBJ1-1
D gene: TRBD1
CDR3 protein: CASSTGQVNTEAFF
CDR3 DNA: TGCGCCAGCAGTACTGGACAGGTGAACACTGAAGCTTTCTTT

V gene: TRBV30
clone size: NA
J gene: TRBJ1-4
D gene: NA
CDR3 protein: CAWSPQGEKLFF
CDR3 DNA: TGTGCCTGGAGTCCGCAGGGCGAAAAACTGTTTTTT

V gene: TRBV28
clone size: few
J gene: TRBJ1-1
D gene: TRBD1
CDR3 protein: CASIKGGMNTEAFF
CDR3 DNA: TGTGCCAGCATTAAAGGGGGCATGAACACTGAAGCTTTCTTT

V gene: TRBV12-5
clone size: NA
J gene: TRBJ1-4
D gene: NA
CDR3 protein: CASGPPNSRAANEKLFF
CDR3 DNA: TGTGCTAGTGGCCCACCCAACTCGAGGGCGGCTAATGAAAAACTGTTTTTT

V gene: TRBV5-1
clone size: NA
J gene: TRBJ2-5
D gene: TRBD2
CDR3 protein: CASKRTSGSQETQYF
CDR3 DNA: TGCGCCAGCAAACGGACTAGCGGGAGCCAAGAGACCCAGTACTTC